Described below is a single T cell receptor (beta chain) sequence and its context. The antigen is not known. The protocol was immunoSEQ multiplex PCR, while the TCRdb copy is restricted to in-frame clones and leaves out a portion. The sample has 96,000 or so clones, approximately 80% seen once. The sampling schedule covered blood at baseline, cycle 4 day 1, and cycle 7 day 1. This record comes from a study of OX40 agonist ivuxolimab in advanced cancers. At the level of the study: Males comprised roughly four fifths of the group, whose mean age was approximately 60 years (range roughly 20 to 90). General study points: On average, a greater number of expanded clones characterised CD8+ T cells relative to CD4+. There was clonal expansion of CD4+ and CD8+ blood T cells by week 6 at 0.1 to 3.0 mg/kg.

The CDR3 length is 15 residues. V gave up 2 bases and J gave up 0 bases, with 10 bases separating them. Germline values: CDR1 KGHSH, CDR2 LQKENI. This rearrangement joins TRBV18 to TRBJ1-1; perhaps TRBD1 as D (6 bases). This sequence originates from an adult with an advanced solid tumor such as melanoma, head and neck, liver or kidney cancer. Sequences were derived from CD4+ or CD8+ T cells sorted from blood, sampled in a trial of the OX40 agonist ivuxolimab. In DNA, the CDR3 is TGTGCCAGCTCACCAGGGGGCCTCATGAACACTGAAGCTTTCTTT. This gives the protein CASSPGGLMNTEAFF.